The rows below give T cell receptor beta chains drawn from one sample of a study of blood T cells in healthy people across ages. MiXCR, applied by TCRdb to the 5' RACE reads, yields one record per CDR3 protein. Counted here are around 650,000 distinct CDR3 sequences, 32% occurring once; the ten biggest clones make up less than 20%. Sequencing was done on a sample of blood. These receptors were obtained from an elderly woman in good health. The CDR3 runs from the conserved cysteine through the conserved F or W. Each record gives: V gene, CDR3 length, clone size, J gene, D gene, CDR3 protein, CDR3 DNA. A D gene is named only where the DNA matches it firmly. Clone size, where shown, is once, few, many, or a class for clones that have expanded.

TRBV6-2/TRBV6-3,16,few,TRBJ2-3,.,CASSLWMGSVTDTQYF,TGTGCCAGCAGTCTCTGGATGGGTAGCGTCACAGATACGCAGTATTTT
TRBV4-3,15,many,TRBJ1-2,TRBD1,CASSQDGQGDYGYTF,TGCGCCAGCAGCCAAGATGGACAGGGTGACTATGGCTACACCTTC
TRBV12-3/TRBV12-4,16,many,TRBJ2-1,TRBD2,CASSLQAGGYYNEQFF,TGTGCCAGCAGTCTCCAAGCGGGGGGGTACTACAATGAGCAGTTCTTC
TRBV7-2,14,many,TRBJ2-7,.,CASSLDTFDHEQYF,TGTGCCAGCAGCCTGGACACTTTCGACCACGAGCAGTACTTC
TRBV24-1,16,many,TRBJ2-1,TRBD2,CATSDPPGGSYNEQFF,TGTGCCACCAGTGACCCCCCGGGGGGTTCCTACAATGAGCAGTTCTTC
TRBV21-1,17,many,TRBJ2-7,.,CASSKAGAGGDPHEQYF,TGTGCCAGCAGCAAAGCTGGAGCTGGAGGGGACCCCCACGAGCAGTACTTC
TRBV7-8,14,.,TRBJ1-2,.,CASSLGGRTYGYTF,TGTGCCAGCAGCTTAGGGGGCAGAACCTATGGCTACACCTTC
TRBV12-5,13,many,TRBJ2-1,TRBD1,CASVGQGVDEQFF,TGTGCTAGTGTGGGACAGGGTGTCGACGAGCAGTTCTTC
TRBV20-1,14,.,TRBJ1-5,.,CSASRPEGDQPQHF,TGCAGTGCTAGTAGACCCGAGGGAGATCAGCCCCAGCATTTT
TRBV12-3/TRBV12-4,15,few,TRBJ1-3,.,CASSPRRASGNTIYF,TGTGCCAGCAGTCCCCGGCGGGCCTCTGGAAACACCATATATTTT
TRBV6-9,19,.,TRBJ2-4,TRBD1,CASSYTTTPDREAKNIQYF,TGTGCCAGCAGTTATACCACTACCCCGGACAGGGAGGCCAAAAACATTCAGTACTTC
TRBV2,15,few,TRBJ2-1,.,CASSELGGMANEQFF,TGTGCCAGCAGTGAACTCGGGGGTATGGCCAATGAGCAGTTCTTC
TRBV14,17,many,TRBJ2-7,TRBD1,CASSKNPGQGAPYEQYF,TGTGCCAGCAGCAAAAACCCGGGACAGGGGGCCCCCTACGAGCAGTACTTC
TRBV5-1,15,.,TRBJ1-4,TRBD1,CASSTGQGRGEKRFF,TGCGCCAGCAGCACGGGACAGGGGCGCGGGGAAAAACGGTTTTTT
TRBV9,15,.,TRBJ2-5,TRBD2,CASSRPGLAEETQYF,TGTGCCAGCAGCCGACCCGGACTAGCGGAAGAGACCCAGTACTTC
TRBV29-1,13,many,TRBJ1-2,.,CSVGAGENYGYTF,TGCAGCGTTGGGGCAGGGGAGAACTATGGCTACACCTTC
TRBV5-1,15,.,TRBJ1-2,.,CASSLGTYSNYGYTF,TGCGCCAGCAGCTTAGGGACATATTCTAACTATGGCTACACCTTC
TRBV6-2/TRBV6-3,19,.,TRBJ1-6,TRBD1,CASRPYWDSSTLGNSPLHF,TGTGCCAGCAGACCTTACTGGGACAGCTCCACCCTGGGAAATTCACCCCTCCACTTT
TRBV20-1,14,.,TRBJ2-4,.,CSARGTSEGNIQYF,TGCAGTGCTAGAGGGACTTCCGAGGGAAACATTCAGTACTTC
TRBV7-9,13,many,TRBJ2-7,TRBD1,CASSLGDRDEQYF,TGTGCCAGCAGCTTGGGGGACAGGGACGAGCAGTACTTC
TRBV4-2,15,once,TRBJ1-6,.,CASSQDEAANSPLHF,TGTGCCAGCAGCCAAGATGAGGCAGCTAACTCACCCCTCCACTTT
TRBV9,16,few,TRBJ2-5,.,CASSVTTGPLQETQYF,TGTGCCAGCAGCGTAACTACAGGGCCACTGCAAGAGACCCAGTACTTC
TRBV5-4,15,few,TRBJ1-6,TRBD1,CASSIRTGGNSPLHF,TGTGCCAGCAGCATAAGGACAGGGGGTAATTCACCCCTCCACTTT
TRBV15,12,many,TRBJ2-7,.,CATSRPSGEQYF,TGTGCCACCAGCAGACCCTCGGGCGAGCAGTACTTC
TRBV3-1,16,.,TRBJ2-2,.,CASSLAGRRNTGELFF,TGTGCCAGCAGCCTGGCCGGCAGGAGGAACACCGGGGAGCTGTTTTTT
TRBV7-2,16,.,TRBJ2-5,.,CASSYYSSGTQETQYF,TGTGCCAGCAGCTACTACTCCAGCGGAACGCAAGAGACCCAGTACTTC
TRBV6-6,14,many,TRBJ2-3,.,CASIGREGADTQYF,TGTGCCAGCATTGGGAGGGAGGGGGCAGATACGCAGTATTTT
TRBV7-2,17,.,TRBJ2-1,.,CASSLVGGGRTYNEQFF,TGTGCCAGCAGCTTAGTAGGTGGGGGGCGAACCTACAATGAGCAGTTCTTC
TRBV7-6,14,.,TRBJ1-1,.,CASSLLSGSTEAFF,TGTGCCAGCAGCTTACTAAGCGGGAGTACTGAAGCTTTCTTT
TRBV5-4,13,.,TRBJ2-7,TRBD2,CASSSGGVCEQYF,TGTGCCAGCAGCTCGGGGGGGGTCTGCGAGCAGTACTTC
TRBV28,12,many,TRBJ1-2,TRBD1,CASSSEGAGYTF,TGTGCCAGCAGTTCCGAGGGGGCTGGCTACACCTTC
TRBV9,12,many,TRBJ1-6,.,CASRGSNSPLHF,TGTGCCAGCAGAGGGTCTAATTCACCCCTCCACTTT
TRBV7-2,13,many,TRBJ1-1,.,CASTQHEGTEAFF,TGTGCCAGCACCCAACATGAGGGCACTGAAGCTTTCTTT
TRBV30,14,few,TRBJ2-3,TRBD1,CAWGGQELSDTQYF,TGTGCCTGGGGGGGACAGGAGTTGTCAGATACGCAGTATTTT
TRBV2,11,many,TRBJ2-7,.,CATSSYYEQYF,TGTGCCACCTCCTCGTACTACGAGCAGTACTTC
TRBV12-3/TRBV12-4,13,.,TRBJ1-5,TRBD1,CASNDRGLQPQHF,TGTGCCAGCAATGACAGGGGGCTTCAGCCCCAGCATTTT
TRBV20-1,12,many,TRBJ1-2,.,CSAWTRDYGYTF,TGCAGTGCTTGGACACGGGACTATGGCTACACCTTC
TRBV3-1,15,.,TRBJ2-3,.,CASSQEGVGTDTQYF,TGTGCCAGCAGCCAAGAGGGGGTAGGCACAGATACGCAGTATTTT
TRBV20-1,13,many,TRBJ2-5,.,CSAEEWGGETQYF,TGCAGTGCTGAAGAGTGGGGCGGCGAGACCCAGTACTTC
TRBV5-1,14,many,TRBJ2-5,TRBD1,CASSLGRQGETQYF,TGCGCCAGCAGCTTGGGTAGACAGGGAGAGACCCAGTACTTC
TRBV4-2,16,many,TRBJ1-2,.,CASSQDLKGANYGYTF,TGTGCCAGCAGCCAAGATCTTAAGGGAGCCAACTATGGCTACACCTTC
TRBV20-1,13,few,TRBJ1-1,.,CSAKGGSNTEAFF,TGCAGTGCTAAGGGCGGTTCGAACACTGAAGCTTTCTTT